This entry is about one TCR beta chain. Authors' analysis steps: Amplified reference gene primers provided the basis for estimating nucleated cell counts. Profiled with immunoSEQ multiplex PCR; TCRdb holds only in-frame clones, not every one. V and J calls and clone size are given by that table; D and trimming were obtained from the DNA. The sample shows about 220,000 clones, approximately 80% of them seen only once. The data belong to a study of blood T cell repertoires in COVID-19. Looking at the study overall: Acute and convalescent COVID-19 specimens originated in the United States, Italy and Spain. Sample material is recorded as cDNA or gDNA derived from T cells, B-cell-depleted T cells, or PBMCs.

With V trimmed by 11 bases and J by 1 base, 1 base remained unmatched. The CDR3 spans 11 residues. The germline V gene encodes CDR1 MDHEN and CDR2 SYDVKM. This TCR derives from a human donor in a cohort sampled during active COVID-19. The chain recombines TRBV28 with TRBJ1-2; 7 nucleotides match TRBD1. The material sequenced was peripheral blood. The CDR3 loop reads CAQGDNYGYTF. The CDR3 DNA follows: TGTGCCCAGGGGGATAACTATGGCTACACCTTC.